This T cell receptor (beta chain) was identified in a study of lymphopenia after photon versus proton radiotherapy. Clones were sequenced by immunoSEQ multiplex PCR, and TCRdb holds only the in-frame ones, with some missing. Altogether about 24,000 clones are present, over 80% being singletons, with the ten largest covering 21%. This clone has only one observation. The CDR3 runs 16 residues. Germline V gene sequence: CDR1 MDHEN, CDR2 SYDVKM. V trimming: 3 bases; J trimming: 5 bases; junction bases outside the gene matches: 7. This chain uses TRBV28 with TRBJ2-1, with 10 bases lining up with TRBD2. The specimen was peripheral blood, collected from a patient treated with proton-based radiotherapy. The sequence was obtained from a woman in her sixties or seventies with pancreatic cancer. This chain's CDR3 is CASSFTRTSGNNEQFF. The CDR3 coding sequence is TGTGCCAGCAGTTTTACAAGGACTAGCGGAAACAATGAGCAGTTCTTC.